A single sample gave rise to the 24 T cell receptor beta chains below, sequenced in a study of T cell responses to AZD1222 COVID-19 vaccine. The table came from immunoSEQ multiplex PCR; TCRdb's copy has only in-frame clones and leaves some out. The table lists about 60,000 clones, around 85% of them singletons, with approximately 19% in the top ten. This specimen consisted of peripheral blood, obtained on day 0 of MenACWY control vaccination. The source of these receptors is an adult in good health.

This clone turned up a few times. The CDR3 reads CASKTSGNADTQYF. The CDR3 nucleotides are TGCGCCAGTAAGACTAGCGGGAACGCAGATACGCAGTATTTT. The chain carries TRBV10-2 and TRBJ2-3, with 11 positions matching TRBD2. The CDR3 totals 14 residues. The J segment lost 4 bases and the V segment lost 9 bases, leaving 6 bases of the junction unmatched. In germline, CDR1 is WSHSY, CDR2 SAAADI.

The chain joins TRBV3-1 (or the pseudogene TRBV3-2) to TRBJ2-5, with 7 bases identical to TRBD1. Germline CDR1 reads LGHDT; CDR2 reads YNNKEL (reference sequence). V trimming: 4 bases; J trimming: 5 bases; junction bases outside the gene matches: 10. The CDR3 has 15 amino acids. CDR3 region: CASSPGTTGWETQYF. The CDR3 DNA follows: TGTGCCAGCAGCCCAGGGACGACAGGGTGGGAGACCCAGTACTTC.

The V and J genes are TRBV5-1 and TRBJ2-7, with D perhaps TRBD2 (5 bases). CDR1 is SGHRS, CDR2 YFSETQ, per germline. Between the trimmed V and J ends, which lost 3 bases and 8 bases, there was a span of 21 bases. The CDR3 length is 15 residues. In DNA, the CDR3 is TGCGCCAGCAGCTGGACCCAAGGACTGACTATGAAGCAGTACTTC. The encoded protein is CASSWTQGLTMKQYF. The full variable domain, in which reference TRBV5-1 and TRBJ2-7 provide the parts outside the CDR3, is KAGVTQTPRYLIKTRGQQVTLSCSPISGHRSVSWYQQTPGQGLQFLFEYFSETQRNKGNFPGRFSGRQFSNSRSEMNVSTLELGDSALYLCASSWTQGLTMKQYFGPGTRLTVT.

The chain employs TRBV5-6 and TRBJ1-5; 10 bases fit TRBD1. The germline V gene encodes CDR1 SGHDT and CDR2 YYEEEE. The CDR3 is 13 residues long. V shed 4 bases, J shed 6 bases, and the junction held 1 base outside the gene matches. As DNA, the CDR3 is TGTGCCAGCAGCCGGGACAGGGGTCAGCCCCAGCATTTT. Protein: CASSRDRGQPQHF.

Relative to its sample, this clone is medium-sized. The chain carries TRBV4-3 and TRBJ1-6, with D possibly being TRBD1 (6 bases). Trimming cost V 0 bases and J 5 bases, with 14 bases left between them. Germline values: CDR1 LGHNA, CDR2 YSLEER. This CDR3 region has 17 residues. Here the CDR3 DNA reads TGCGCCAGCAGCCAAGACTACGTGGGGGCAAATAATTCACCCCTCCACTTT. Protein product: CASSQDYVGANNSPLHF.

The rearrangement links TRBV29-1 to TRBJ1-2; 9 bases line up with TRBD1. Germline V gene sequence: CDR1 SQVTM, CDR2 ANQGSEA. Losses at the gene ends were 1 base for V and 8 bases for J; bases not matched to a gene: 2. The CDR3 runs to 12 residues. CDR3 in DNA: TGCAGCGTTGAAGGGACAGGGGAGGGCTACACCTTC. Protein: CSVEGTGEGYTF. Filled out from reference TRBV29-1 and TRBJ1-2, the complete variable domain reads SAVISQKPSRDICQRGTSLTIQCQVDSQVTMMFWYRQQPGQSLTLIATANQGSEATYESGFVIDKFPISRPNLTFSTLTVSNMSPEDSSIYLCSVEGTGEGYTFGSGTRLTVV.

This chain uses TRBV18 with TRBJ1-1; D might be TRBD1 (5 bases). V gave up 2 bases and J gave up 5 bases, with 15 bases separating them. From germline, CDR1 is KGHSH and CDR2 LQKENI. This CDR3 is 15 amino acids long. CDR3 DNA sequence: TGTGCCAGCTCACCAGGCGCAGGGTTCAGGACTGAAGCTTTCTTT. This gives the protein CASSPGAGFRTEAFF.

V and J are TRBV5-6 and TRBJ1-2; a possible D gene is TRBD1 (6 bases). The CDR3 sequence is 14 residues long. Trimming pared 4 bases from V and 7 bases from J, leaving 17 bases between. The germline CDR1 and CDR2 sequences are SGHDT and YYEEEE. In DNA, the CDR3 is TGTGCCAGCAGCCCGTCGGGGGGGCTGAGTGGCTACACCTTC. Amino acid sequence: CASSPSGGLSGYTF. The entire variable domain, with the rest obtained from reference TRBV5-6 and TRBJ1-2, is as follows: DAGVTQSPTHLIKTRGQQVTLRCSPKSGHDTVSWYQQALGQGPQFIFQYYEEEERQRGNFPDRFSGHQFPNYSSELNVNALLLGDSALYLCASSPSGGLSGYTFGSGTRLTVV.

This clone was detected once. The chain is built from TRBV6-2 or TRBV6-3 and TRBJ2-2; the D call may be TRBD1 or TRBD2 (6 bases each). CDR3 size: 13 residues. CDR1 is MNHEY and CDR2 is SVGEGT in the germline V gene. Trimming took off 5 bases at V and 9 bases at J, with 13 bases between the two ends. CDR3 amino acids: CASSGGTTWELFF. In DNA form, the CDR3 reads TGTGCCAGCAGTGGAGGGACAACTTGGGAGCTGTTTTTT.

The chain combines TRBV29-1 with TRBJ1-1; D might be TRBD1 (5 bases). V dropped 7 bases and J dropped 0 bases, with 12 bases sitting between them. The CDR3 is 13 amino acids. CDR1 SQVTM and CDR2 ANQGSEA come from the germline V gene. The CDR3 reads CSATASMNTEAFF. CDR3 DNA sequence: TGCAGCGCGACAGCTTCTATGAACACTGAAGCTTTCTTT.

The chain uses TRBV14 and TRBJ2-5, with 7 bases aligning to TRBD1. Losses at the gene ends were 5 bases for V and 5 bases for J; bases not matched to a gene: 11. From germline, CDR1 is SGHDN and CDR2 FVKESK. This CDR3 is built from 15 residues. CDR3 sequence reads: CASSARQGLGETQYF. CDR3 nucleotide sequence: TGTGCCAGCAGCGCCCGACAGGGTTTGGGGGAGACCCAGTACTTC.

V gene TRBV6-4 combines with J gene TRBJ2-2; the D is unclear. This CDR3 contains 14 residues. CDR1 and CDR2 from the germline V gene are MRHNA and SNTAGT. The V end lost 8 bases, the J end lost 0 bases, and 10 bases lay between the germline ends. CDR3 sequence (DNA): TGTGCCAGCGGGGTCGACCCGAACACCGGGGAGCTGTTTTTT. This sequence encodes CASGVDPNTGELFF.

The chain has TRBV27 and TRBJ1-1, with TRBD1 matching 7 bases. V was clipped by 8 bases and J by 8 bases; unmatched bases: 5. The CDR3 runs 11 residues. CDR1 and CDR2 (germline): MNHEY, SMNVEV (reference sequence). CDR3 loop: CASLTGTEAFF. The CDR3 nucleotides read TGTGCCAGCCTGACAGGGACCGAAGCTTTCTTT.

The CDR3 sequence: CASSSLDFSNEQFF. The CDR3 bases are TGTGCCAGCAGTTCACTAGACTTTAGCAATGAGCAGTTCTTC. V is TRBV28 and J is TRBJ2-1, with a possible D match to TRBD2 (5 bases). The V end was cut by 4 bases, the J end by 6 bases, with 13 bases between. There are 14 residues in the CDR3. Looked up from germline, CDR1 is MDHEN and CDR2 is SYDVKM.

The chain has TRBV28 and TRBJ2-3, with 9 bases that match TRBD2. CDR3 length: 15 residues. Germline V gene lookup returns CDR1 MDHEN and CDR2 SYDVKM. V trimming: 8 bases; J trimming: 4 bases; junction bases outside the gene matches: 10. Written as DNA, the CDR3 is TGTGCCAGCGAACCGCGGGAGGGCCGTGCAGATACGCAGTATTTT. Translating gives CASEPREGRADTQYF.

The CDR3 nucleotides are TGTGCCAGCAGTTACAAGTCAGCCAATAATTCACCCCTCCACTTT. Translation gives CASSYKSANNSPLHF. The V call is TRBV6-6, the J call TRBJ1-6; unclear D gene. CDR1 is MNHNY, CDR2 SVGAGI, per germline (reference sequence). This CDR3 has 15 amino acids. The ends were cut back, 2 bases at V and 5 bases at J, with 10 bases in the middle.

This chain connects TRBV7-2 to TRBJ2-1; 9 nucleotides match TRBD2. Germline V gene sequence: CDR1 SGHTA, CDR2 FQGNSA. This CDR3 is 16 amino acids long. V lost 0 bases, J lost 4 bases, and 4 bases stayed unmatched. The CDR3, as DNA: TGTGCCAGCAGCTTAGCGTTTAGCGGGAGATACAATGAGCAGTTCTTC. It yields the protein CASSLAFSGRYNEQFF.

This clone was detected only once. This chain joins TRBV6-5 and TRBJ2-7; 9 nucleotides line up with TRBD1. Germline values: CDR1 MNHEY, CDR2 SVGAGI. The ends lost 4 bases at V and 1 base at J; junction bases unmatched: 8. The CDR3 totals 16 residues. The CDR3 DNA is TGTGCCAGCAGTTCCGCCGGGACAGGGAGATCCTACGAGCAGTACTTC. This codes for CASSSAGTGRSYEQYF.

The chain recombines TRBV19 with TRBJ1-6, with D unresolved. The CDR3 loop spans 18 amino acids. Germline V gives CDR1 LNHDA, CDR2 SQIVND (reference sequence). Trimming cost V 0 bases and J 0 bases, with 12 bases left between them. Here the CDR3 DNA reads TGTGCCAGTAGTATAGATCCTAGAAGGAGCTCCTATAATTCACCCCTCCACTTT. Its translation is CASSIDPRRSSYNSPLHF. Using reference TRBV19 and TRBJ1-6 for the parts outside the CDR3, the full variable domain is DGGITQSPKYLFRKEGQNVTLSCEQNLNHDAMYWYRQDPGQGLRLIYYSQIVNDFQKGDIAEGYSVSREKKESFPLTVTSAQKNPTAFYLCASSIDPRRSSYNSPLHFGNGTRLTVT.

The CDR3 DNA follows: TGTGCCAGCAGCTTAACGGAGGGGGGAGGAGGCAATCAGCCCCAGCATTTT. Protein product: CASSLTEGGGGNQPQHF. V usage is TRBV7-2 and J usage is TRBJ1-5, with D tentatively TRBD1 (6 bases). The CDR3 consists of 17 residues. V lost 2 bases, J lost 2 bases, and 16 bases lay in between. In germline, CDR1 is SGHTA, CDR2 FQGNSA.

This chain joins TRBV7-2 and TRBJ2-3, with D uncertain. Trimming took off 3 bases at V and 4 bases at J, with 8 bases between the two ends. The CDR3 contains 13 residues. Germline assignment: CDR1 SGHTA and CDR2 FQGNSA. The CDR3 spells CASSLQEPDTQYF. For the CDR3, the DNA is TGTGCCAGCAGCTTGCAAGAGCCAGATACGCAGTATTTT.

A single count supports this clone. This chain links TRBV29-1 with TRBJ1-1; weak D call: TRBD1 (6 bases). The CDR3 runs 14 residues. The V end was cut by 4 bases, the J end by 1 base, with 13 bases between. Per the germline V gene, CDR1 is SQVTM and CDR2 is ANQGSEA. CDR3 nucleotides: TGCAGCGTTGCGAGGGGGAGCAAGAACACTGAAGCTTTCTTT. This encodes CSVARGSKNTEAFF.

This clone was seen just once. The chain uses TRBV30 and TRBJ1-1; D not resolved. The V end was cut by 2 bases, the J end by 8 bases, with 9 bases between. The CDR3 length is 11 residues. Germline CDR1 reads GTSNPN; CDR2 reads SVGIG (reference sequence). CDR3 loop: CAWSLQLEAFF. CDR3 sequence (DNA): TGTGCCTGGAGTCTTCAACTAGAAGCTTTCTTT.

The genes are TRBV5-1 and TRBJ2-6, with 13 nucleotides matching TRBD2. V trimming: 4 bases; J trimming: 0 bases; junction bases outside the gene matches: 10. CDR1 and CDR2 (germline): SGHRS, YFSETQ. This CDR3 is built from 20 residues. As DNA, the CDR3 is TGCGCCAGCAGCGTGGGACTAGCGGGACTACGGGGCTCTGGGGCCAACGTCCTGACTTTC. It codes for CASSVGLAGLRGSGANVLTF.